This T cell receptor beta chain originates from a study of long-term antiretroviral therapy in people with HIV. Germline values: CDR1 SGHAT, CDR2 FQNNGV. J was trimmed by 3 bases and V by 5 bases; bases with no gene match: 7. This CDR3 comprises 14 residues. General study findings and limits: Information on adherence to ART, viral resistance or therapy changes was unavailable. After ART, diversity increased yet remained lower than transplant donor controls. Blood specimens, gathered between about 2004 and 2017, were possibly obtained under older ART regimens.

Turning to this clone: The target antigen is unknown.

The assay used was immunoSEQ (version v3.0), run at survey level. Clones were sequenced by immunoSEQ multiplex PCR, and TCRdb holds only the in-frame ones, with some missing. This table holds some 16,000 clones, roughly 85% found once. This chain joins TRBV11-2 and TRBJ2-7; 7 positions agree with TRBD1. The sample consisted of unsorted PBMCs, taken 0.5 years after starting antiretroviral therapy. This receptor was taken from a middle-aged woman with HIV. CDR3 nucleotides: TGTGCCAGCAGCCTCAACAGGGGTGACTACGAGCAGTACTTC. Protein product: CASSLNRGDYEQYF.